The present TCR beta chain was sequenced within a study of cytomegalovirus exposure and HLA in healthy donors. The PCR made use of 60 Vbeta and 13 Jbeta primers. The table came from immunoSEQ multiplex PCR; TCRdb's copy has only in-frame clones and leaves some out. The sample includes 150,000 or so clones, roughly 75% of them seen just once. This CDR3 spans 18 amino acids. The germline CDR1 and CDR2 sequences are LGHNA and YSLEER. V gave up 3 bases and J gave up 0 bases; unmatched junction bases: 11. The study, taken as a whole, reports: TCR beta V- and J-gene trimming, according to a later analysis, was linked to a missense DCLRE1C variant. Productive rates of about 90% or about 30% were seen for most TCR beta V segments in an earlier analysis.

Details on this clone: What it recognizes is unknown.

The sequenced sample was PBMCs. The receptor's source is a man aged 40-49 years in good health and CMV-seronegative. This chain uses TRBV4-3 with TRBJ2-1; 7 nucleotides align to TRBD2. CDR3: CASSHVSGRGSSYNEQFF. The CDR3 DNA sequence: TGCGCCAGCAGCCACGTCAGCGGGCGGGGGAGCTCCTACAATGAGCAGTTCTTC.